A selection of T cell receptor beta chains follows, all from one sample in a study of siplizumab effects on memory and regulatory T cells. This table comes from immunoSEQ multiplex PCR, and its TCRdb copy is limited to in-frame clones, with some not included. The data hold over 80,000 clones, with roughly 94% observed a single time. Sequencing was done on a sample of non-Treg CD4+ T cells sorted from blood. All receptors derive from a human donor in good health. Each CDR3 is given with its conserved first and last residue. The D gene is left open where the match is weak. A clone size is listed for some rows: how often the clone was seen (once, few, many), or a class if it is expanded.

v_gene	j_gene	abundance	d_gene	CDR3nt	CDR3aa
TRBV5-6	TRBJ2-7	.	.	TGTGCCAGCAGCTTGGCCTCGGGGGAGCAGTACTTC	CASSLASGEQYF
TRBV28	TRBJ2-7	.	.	TGTGCCAGCAGTCTCCCCGACGGCTACTCCTACGAGCAGTACTTC	CASSLPDGYSYEQYF
TRBV2	TRBJ2-3	.	.	TGTGCCAGCAGTGAGCGAACAGCCACAGATACGCAGTATTTT	CASSERTATDTQYF
TRBV5-1	TRBJ2-7	.	TRBD1	TGCGCCAGCAGCTTGGTAACAGGGGTCTACGAGCAGTACTTC	CASSLVTGVYEQYF
TRBV14	TRBJ2-5	.	.	TGTGCCAGCAGCCAAGATAAATCAGAGACCCAGTACTTC	CASSQDKSETQYF
TRBV27	TRBJ2-3	.	.	TGTGCCAGCAGAAAGGGTTCTACCACCACAGATACGCAGTATTTT	CASRKGSTTTDTQYF
TRBV10-2	TRBJ2-3	.	TRBD2	TGCGCCAGCAGCGCCGGGACTACCCCTCATAGTACGCAGTATTTT	CASSAGTTPHSTQYF
TRBV25-1	TRBJ2-6	.	.	TGTGCCAGCAGTGAACAGGGGAGGGCCAACGTCCTGACTTTC	CASSEQGRANVLTF
TRBV30	TRBJ1-4	.	.	TGTGCCTGGGGAGAGGGACTTAATGAAAAACTGTTTTTT	CAWGEGLNEKLFF
TRBV7-3	TRBJ2-3	.	.	TGTGCCAGCAGCAGAGTGGGGATCTCGGATACGCAGTATTTT	CASSRVGISDTQYF
TRBV11-2	TRBJ2-7	.	TRBD1	TGTGCCAGCAGCTTAGTAGCGGGGACAGGGGCCTACGAGCAGTACTTC	CASSLVAGTGAYEQYF
TRBV6-5	TRBJ1-2	.	.	TGTGCCAGCAGTACAGCAAACTATGGCTACACCTTC	CASSTANYGYTF
TRBV14	TRBJ1-1	.	.	TGTGCCAGCAGCCAAGGTACGACAGCTCAAGCTTTCTTT	CASSQGTTAQAFF
TRBV7-8	TRBJ1-1	.	TRBD1	TGTGCCAGCAGCTTAGTCGAGACAGGGAGGACTGAAGCTTTCTTT	CASSLVETGRTEAFF
TRBV4-1	TRBJ2-1	.	.	TGCGCCACCCGACCCAGGATTTTTGGGAATGAGCAGTTCTTC	CATRPRIFGNEQFF
TRBV6-4	TRBJ2-2	.	.	TGTGCCAGCAGTGACTCGGACGCCGCCGGGGAGCTGTTTTTT	CASSDSDAAGELFF
TRBV5-1	TRBJ1-6	once	TRBD1	TGCGCCAGCAGAATTACCCCGGGACAGGGTAATTCACCCCTCCACTTT	CASRITPGQGNSPLHF
TRBV28	TRBJ1-3	.	.	TGTGCCAGCAGGCCTACGTACCGGACGGGAGGATTAGACACCATATATTTT	CASRPTYRTGGLDTIYF
TRBV12-5	TRBJ2-5	.	TRBD2	TGTGCTAGTGGTTTGGGACTTGGCGGGAGGGGAGAGACCCAGTACTTC	CASGLGLGGRGETQYF
TRBV6-5	TRBJ1-2	.	.	TGTGCCAGCTCTGGGGAGGGCTATGGCTACACCTTC	CASSGEGYGYTF
TRBV28	TRBJ2-7	.	.	TGTGCCAGCAGCCCGAAACAGTTGGAGCAGTACTTC	CASSPKQLEQYF
TRBV28	TRBJ2-4	.	.	TGTGCCAGCAGTTTAGGGGGCAATGTAAACATTCAGTACTTC	CASSLGGNVNIQYF
TRBV28	TRBJ2-7	.	.	TGTGCCAGCAGTTACCTCCCGCGGGGACCCCACGAGCAGTACTTC	CASSYLPRGPHEQYF
TRBV28	TRBJ2-2	.	.	TGTGCCAGCTACAAAGGGAATTCTTTCACCGGGGAGCTGTTTTTT	CASYKGNSFTGELFF
TRBV11-1	TRBJ1-1	.	.	TGTGCCAGCAGAAAAACCCCCCCAGATAAAGCTTTCTTT	CASRKTPPDKAFF
TRBV5-1	TRBJ2-6	.	TRBD1	TGCGCCAGCAGCTTCTCCGAGGGGGCCGGGGCCAACGTCCTGACTTTC	CASSFSEGAGANVLTF
TRBV11-2	TRBJ1-1	once	.	TGTGCCAGCAGCCCAGGGGTCACTGAAGCTTTCTTT	CASSPGVTEAFF
TRBV5-1	TRBJ1-4	.	TRBD1	TGCGCCAGCAGCTTCGGGGACAGGGATAATGAAAAACTGTTTTTT	CASSFGDRDNEKLFF
TRBV10-2	TRBJ2-5	.	.	TGCGCCAGCAGTGAAAGGGGAACTAGTATGAAGACCCAGTACTTC	CASSERGTSMKTQYF
TRBV10-2	TRBJ1-2	.	.	TGCGCCAGCAGTGAGTCGGGACCTTATGGCTACACCTTC	CASSESGPYGYTF
TRBV5-1	TRBJ2-2	.	.	TGCGCCAGCAGCACCTCGGGCGGGGAGCTGTTTTTT	CASSTSGGELFF
TRBV4-1	TRBJ1-5	.	.	TGCGCCAGCAGCCAAGGACGGGGAAGAAGCAATCAGCCCCAGCATTTT	CASSQGRGRSNQPQHF
TRBV4-1	TRBJ2-1	.	.	TGCGCCAGCAGCCAAGAATTGGGGCGTCAGTTCTTC	CASSQELGRQFF
TRBV5-1	TRBJ2-1	.	.	TGCGCCAGCAGCTTGGGGGACGGACGATTCTCCTACAATGAGCAGTTCTTC	CASSLGDGRFSYNEQFF
TRBV6-5	TRBJ2-5	.	.	TGTGCCAGCAGTTACGAGCGGTGGGAGACCCAGTACTTC	CASSYERWETQYF
TRBV7-7	TRBJ2-2	.	.	TGTGCCAGCAGCAAAGCGGCGCGGAACACCGGGGAGCTGTTTTTT	CASSKAARNTGELFF
TRBV29-1	TRBJ2-1	once	TRBD2	TGCAGCGCCCTCGCAGATATGGGTAGCGGGAGCTCCTACAATGAGCAGTTCTTC	CSALADMGSGSSYNEQFF
TRBV11-3	TRBJ2-3	.	.	TGTGCCAGCAGCTTAAGACAGGGCACAGATACGCAGTATTTT	CASSLRQGTDTQYF
TRBV30	TRBJ2-1	few	TRBD1	TGTGCCTGGAGAGGGGACAGGGGAATCAGCGAGCAGTTCTTC	CAWRGDRGISEQFF
TRBV5-8	TRBJ2-7	.	.	TGTGCCAGCAGTGCTGACAGGAGCTACGAGCAGTACTTC	CASSADRSYEQYF
TRBV7-6	TRBJ1-2	once	.	TGTGCCAGCAGCTTAGCGCTCAGGGGCAGCGGCTACACCTTC	CASSLALRGSGYTF
TRBV10-2	TRBJ2-7	.	TRBD2	TGCGCCAGCAGGCCCAGCGGGAGCTACGAGCAGTACTTC	CASRPSGSYEQYF
TRBV5-1	TRBJ2-1	.	TRBD2	TGCGCCAGCAGCTTGGTAGCGGGGATTAACAATGAGCAGTTCTTC	CASSLVAGINNEQFF
TRBV25-1	TRBJ2-1	.	.	TGTGCCAGCAGTTCAAGTCCCGGGAGCGGAGACTACAATGAGCAGTTCTTC	CASSSSPGSGDYNEQFF
TRBV19	TRBJ1-2	.	TRBD1	TGTGCCAGTTGGGACAGGGCGGGAAGGAACACCTTC	CASWDRAGRNTF
TRBV9	TRBJ1-4	.	.	TGTGCCAGCAGCGTGGGGGGAGTTGGAGGCTATGAAAAACTGTTTTTT	CASSVGGVGGYEKLFF
TRBV7-9	TRBJ2-7	.	TRBD1	TGTGCCAGCAGCTTAGAGGGGGCTGGCTACGAGCAGTACTTC	CASSLEGAGYEQYF
TRBV10-1	TRBJ1-2	.	.	TGCGCCAGCTCCCGGGACTCTAACTATGGCTACACCTTC	CASSRDSNYGYTF
TRBV28	TRBJ2-5	once	.	TGTGCCAGCAGGGGGGGGGACAGGAGTGGAGAGACCCAGTACTTC	CASRGGDRSGETQYF
TRBV7-3	TRBJ2-1	.	.	TGTGCCAGCAGCAGCAGGGTGGGGGACTACAATGAGCAGTTCTTC	CASSSRVGDYNEQFF
TRBV6-4	TRBJ2-2	.	TRBD1	TGTGCCAGCAGTGTCGGGGACAGTAGGAACGGGGAGCTGTTTTTT	CASSVGDSRNGELFF
TRBV30	TRBJ2-7	.	.	TGTGCCTGGAAGACGCGCTGGGATTACGAGCAGTACTTC	CAWKTRWDYEQYF
TRBV10-1	TRBJ2-7	.	.	TGCGCCAGCAGTGAGTTCTACGAGCAGTACTTC	CASSEFYEQYF
TRBV6-6	TRBJ2-3	.	.	TGTGCCAGCAGACAAGGGGGAAGCACAGATACGCAGTATTTT	CASRQGGSTDTQYF